This TCR beta chain emerged from a study of blood T cell repertoires in COVID-19. This CDR3 is 15 amino acids long. CDR1 is KGHSH, CDR2 LQKENI, per germline. The junction had 8 bases not matched to a gene; V was cut back by 2 bases and J by 10 bases. The data were produced by immunoSEQ multiplex PCR, yet TCRdb's version contains in-frame clones alone and is incomplete. The sample gives about 270,000 clones, roughly nine tenths of which show up once; approximately 2% is in the top ten. Recovered status applied to Cohort 3 donors who had two consecutive negative PCRs. It also applied to those with clearance or with symptom resolution.

The genes are TRBV18 and TRBJ1-6; 7 nucleotides match TRBD1. The sequence came from a woman aged 55-70 years who had recovered from COVID-19. Input material: PBMCs or T cells enriched from blood (not recorded which). CDR3 coding DNA: TGTGCCAGCTCACCAATGGGAACAGGGGACTCACCCCTCCACTTT. Translation gives CASSPMGTGDSPLHF.